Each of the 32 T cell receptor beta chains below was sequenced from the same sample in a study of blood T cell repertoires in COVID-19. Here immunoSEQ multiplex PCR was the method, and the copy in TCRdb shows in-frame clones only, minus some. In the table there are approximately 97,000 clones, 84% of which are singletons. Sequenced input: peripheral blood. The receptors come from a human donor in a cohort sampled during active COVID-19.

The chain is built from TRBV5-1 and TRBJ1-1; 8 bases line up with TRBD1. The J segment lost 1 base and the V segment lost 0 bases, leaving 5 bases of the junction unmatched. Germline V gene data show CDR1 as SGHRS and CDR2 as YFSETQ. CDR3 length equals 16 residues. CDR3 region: CASSLGQGAWNTEAFF. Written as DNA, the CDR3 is TGCGCCAGCAGCTTGGGGCAGGGGGCGTGGAACACTGAAGCTTTCTTT.

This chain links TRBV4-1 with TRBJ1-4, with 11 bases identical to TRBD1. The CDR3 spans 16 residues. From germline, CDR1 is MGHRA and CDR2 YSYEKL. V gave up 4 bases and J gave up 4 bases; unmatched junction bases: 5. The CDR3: CASSLRGQGVNEKLFF. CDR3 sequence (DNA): TGCGCCAGCAGCCTTCGGGGACAGGGGGTTAATGAAAAACTGTTTTTT.

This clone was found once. CDR3 amino acids: CASSWDTNTGELFF. As DNA, the CDR3 is TGTGCCAGCAGCTGGGACACGAACACCGGGGAGCTGTTTTTT. The gene calls are TRBV7-2 and TRBJ2-2; D might be TRBD1 (6 bases). The CDR3 runs 14 residues. Germline-derived CDR1 and CDR2 are SGHTA and FQGNSA. Between the trimmed V and J ends, which lost 4 bases and 0 bases, there was a span of 6 bases.

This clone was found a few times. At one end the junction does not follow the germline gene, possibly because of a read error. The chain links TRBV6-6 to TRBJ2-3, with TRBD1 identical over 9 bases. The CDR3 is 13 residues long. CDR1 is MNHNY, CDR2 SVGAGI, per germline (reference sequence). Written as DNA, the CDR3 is TGTGCCAGCAGTTACCTCGGACAGGGGAATCGGCATTTT. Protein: CASSYLGQGNRHF.

CDR3 protein: CASRTGGLNEQFF. CDR3 DNA sequence: TGTGCCAGCAGGACAGGGGGATTGAATGAGCAGTTCTTC. The V call is TRBV28, the J call TRBJ2-1; 9 positions agree with TRBD1. Trimming took 6 bases from V and 7 from J; bases not matched to a gene: 4. Germline V gives CDR1 MDHEN, CDR2 SYDVKM. The CDR3 has 13 amino acids. The full variable domain, in which reference TRBV28 and TRBJ2-1 provide the parts outside the CDR3, is DVKVTQSSRYLVKRTGEKVFLECVQDMDHENMFWYRQDPGLGLRLIYFSYDVKMKEKGDIPEGYSVSREKKERFSLILESASTNQTSMYLCASRTGGLNEQFFGPGTRLTVL.

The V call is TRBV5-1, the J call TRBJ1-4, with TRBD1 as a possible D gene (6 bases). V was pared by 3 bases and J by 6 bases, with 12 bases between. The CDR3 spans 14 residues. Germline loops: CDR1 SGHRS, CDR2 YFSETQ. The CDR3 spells CASSSGTTDEKLFF. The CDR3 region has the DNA TGCGCCAGCAGCTCCGGGACAACGGATGAAAAACTGTTTTTT.

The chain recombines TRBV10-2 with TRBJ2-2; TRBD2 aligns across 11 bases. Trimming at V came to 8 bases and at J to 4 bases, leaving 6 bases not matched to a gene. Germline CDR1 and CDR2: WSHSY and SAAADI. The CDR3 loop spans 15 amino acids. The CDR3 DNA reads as TGCGCCAGCGGATCTAGCGGGGGGACCACCGGGGAGCTGTTTTTT. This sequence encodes CASGSSGGTTGELFF.

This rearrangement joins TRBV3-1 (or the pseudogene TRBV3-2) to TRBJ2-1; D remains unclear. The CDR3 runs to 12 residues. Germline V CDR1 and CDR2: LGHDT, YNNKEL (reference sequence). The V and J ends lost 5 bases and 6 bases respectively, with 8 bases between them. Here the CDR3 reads CASSLQTNEQFF. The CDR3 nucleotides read TGTGCCAGCAGCTTACAGACCAATGAGCAGTTCTTC.

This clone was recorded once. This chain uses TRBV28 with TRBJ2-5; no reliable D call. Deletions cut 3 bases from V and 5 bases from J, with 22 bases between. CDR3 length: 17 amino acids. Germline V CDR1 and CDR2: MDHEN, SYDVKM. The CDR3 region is CASSFARKPAVEETQYF. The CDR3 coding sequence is TGTGCCAGCAGTTTTGCCCGTAAACCCGCGGTAGAGGAGACCCAGTACTTC.

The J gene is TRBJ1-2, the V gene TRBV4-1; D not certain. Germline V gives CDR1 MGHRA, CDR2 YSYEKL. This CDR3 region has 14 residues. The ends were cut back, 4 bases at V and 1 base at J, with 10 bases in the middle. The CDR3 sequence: CASSPQRFNYGYTF. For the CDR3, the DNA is TGCGCCAGCAGCCCCCAGAGGTTTAACTATGGCTACACCTTC.

The CDR3 coding sequence is TGTGCCAGCACCATCCGAGGGGGTCCGGGACTAGCTTCAGGTGAGCAGTTCTTC. The encoded protein is CASTIRGGPGLASGEQFF. The V and J genes are TRBV28 and TRBJ2-1; TRBD2 agrees at 9 bases. Germline CDR1 reads MDHEN; CDR2 reads SYDVKM. The V segment lost 7 bases and the J segment 9 bases; nucleotides outside the gene matches: 22. This CDR3 region has 18 residues.

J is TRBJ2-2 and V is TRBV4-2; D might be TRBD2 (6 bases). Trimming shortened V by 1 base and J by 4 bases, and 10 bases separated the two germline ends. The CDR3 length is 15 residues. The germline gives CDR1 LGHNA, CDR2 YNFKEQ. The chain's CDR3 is CASSQAAGITGELFF. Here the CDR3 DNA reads TGTGCCAGCAGCCAAGCGGCGGGGATCACCGGGGAGCTGTTTTTT.

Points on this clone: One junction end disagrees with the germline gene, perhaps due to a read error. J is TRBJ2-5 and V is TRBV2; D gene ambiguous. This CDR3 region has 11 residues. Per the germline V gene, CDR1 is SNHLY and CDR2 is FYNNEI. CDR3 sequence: CASSRLDRSHF. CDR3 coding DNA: TGTGCCAGCAGTCGGCTTGACCGGAGCCACTTC.

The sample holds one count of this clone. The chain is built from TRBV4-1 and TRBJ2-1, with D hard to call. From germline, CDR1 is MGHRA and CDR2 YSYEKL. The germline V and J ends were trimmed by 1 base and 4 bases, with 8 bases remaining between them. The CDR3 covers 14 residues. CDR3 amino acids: CASSQAATYNEQFF. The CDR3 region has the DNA TGCGCCAGCAGCCAAGCGGCGACTTACAATGAGCAGTTCTTC.

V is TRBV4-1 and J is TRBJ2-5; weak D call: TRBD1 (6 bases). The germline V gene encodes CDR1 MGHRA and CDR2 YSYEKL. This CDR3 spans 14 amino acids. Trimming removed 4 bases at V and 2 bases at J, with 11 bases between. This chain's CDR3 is CASSPRTVQETQYF. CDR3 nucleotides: TGCGCCAGCAGCCCCCGGACAGTACAAGAGACCCAGTACTTC.

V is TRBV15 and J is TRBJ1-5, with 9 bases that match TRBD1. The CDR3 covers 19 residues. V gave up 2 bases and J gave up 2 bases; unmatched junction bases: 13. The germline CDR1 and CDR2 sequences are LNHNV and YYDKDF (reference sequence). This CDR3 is CATSRHPGQGLLGNQPQHF. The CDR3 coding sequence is TGTGCCACCAGCAGACACCCGGGACAGGGACTATTGGGCAATCAGCCCCAGCATTTT.

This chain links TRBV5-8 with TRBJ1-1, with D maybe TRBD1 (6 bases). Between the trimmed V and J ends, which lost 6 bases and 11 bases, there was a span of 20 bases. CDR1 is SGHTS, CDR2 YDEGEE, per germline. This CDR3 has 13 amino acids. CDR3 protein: CASNRGGRSEAFF. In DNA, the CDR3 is TGTGCCAGCAACCGGGGGGGGCGAAGTGAGGCTTTCTTT. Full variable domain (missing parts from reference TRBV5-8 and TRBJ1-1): EAGVTQSPTHLIKTRGQQATLRCSPISGHTSVYWYQQALGLGLQFLLWYDEGEERNRGNFPPRFSGRQFPNYSSELNVNALELEDSALYLCASNRGGRSEAFFGQGTRLTVV.

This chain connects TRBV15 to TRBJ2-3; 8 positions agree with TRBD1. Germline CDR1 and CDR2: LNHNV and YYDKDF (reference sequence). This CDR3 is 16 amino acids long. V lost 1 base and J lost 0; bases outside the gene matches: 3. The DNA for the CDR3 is TGTGCCACCAGCAGAGGACAGGGGCTAAGCACAGATACGCAGTATTTT. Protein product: CATSRGQGLSTDTQYF.

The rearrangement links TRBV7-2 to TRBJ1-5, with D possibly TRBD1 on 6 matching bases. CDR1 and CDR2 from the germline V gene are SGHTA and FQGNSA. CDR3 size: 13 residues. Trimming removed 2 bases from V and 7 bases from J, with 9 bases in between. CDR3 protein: CASSLQRGQPQHF. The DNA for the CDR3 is TGTGCCAGCAGCTTACAGAGGGGGCAGCCCCAGCATTTT.

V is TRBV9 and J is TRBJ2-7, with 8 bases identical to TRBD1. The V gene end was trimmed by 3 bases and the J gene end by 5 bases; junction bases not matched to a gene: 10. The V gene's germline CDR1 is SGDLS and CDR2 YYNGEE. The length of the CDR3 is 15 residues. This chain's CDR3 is CASSAGQGSVDEQYF. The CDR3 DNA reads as TGTGCCAGCAGCGCAGGACAGGGATCGGTGGACGAGCAGTACTTC.

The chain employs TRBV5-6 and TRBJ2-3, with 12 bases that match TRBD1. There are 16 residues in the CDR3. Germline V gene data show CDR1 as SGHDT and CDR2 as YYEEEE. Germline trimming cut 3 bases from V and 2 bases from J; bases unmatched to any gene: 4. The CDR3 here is CASSWGTGGYTDTQYF. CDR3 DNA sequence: TGTGCCAGCAGCTGGGGGACAGGGGGCTACACAGATACGCAGTATTTT.

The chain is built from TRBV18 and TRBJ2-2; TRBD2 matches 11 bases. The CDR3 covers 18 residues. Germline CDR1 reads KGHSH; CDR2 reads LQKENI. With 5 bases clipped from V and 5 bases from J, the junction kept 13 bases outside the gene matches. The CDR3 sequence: CASSSIILAGAPTGELFF. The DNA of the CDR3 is TGTGCCAGCTCATCTATCATACTAGCGGGGGCCCCAACCGGGGAGCTGTTTTTT.

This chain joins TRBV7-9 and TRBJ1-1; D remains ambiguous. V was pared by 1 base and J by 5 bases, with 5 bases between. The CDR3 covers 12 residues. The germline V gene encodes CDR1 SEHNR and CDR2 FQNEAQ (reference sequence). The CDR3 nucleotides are TGTGCCAGCAGCTTAGAACTTACTGAAGCTTTCTTT. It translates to CASSLELTEAFF.

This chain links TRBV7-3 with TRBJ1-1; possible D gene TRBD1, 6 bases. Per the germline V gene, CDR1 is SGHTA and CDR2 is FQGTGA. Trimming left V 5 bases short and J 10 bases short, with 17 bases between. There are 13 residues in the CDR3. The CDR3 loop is CASSPRSGGAAFF. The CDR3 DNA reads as TGTGCCAGCAGCCCCCGCAGTGGGGGGGCAGCTTTCTTT.

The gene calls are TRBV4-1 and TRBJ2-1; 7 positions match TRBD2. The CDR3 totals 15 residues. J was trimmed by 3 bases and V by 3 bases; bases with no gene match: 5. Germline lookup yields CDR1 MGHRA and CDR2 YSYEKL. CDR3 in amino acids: CASSQSGGSYNEQFF. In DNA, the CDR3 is TGCGCCAGCAGCCAGTCGGGGGGTAGCTACAATGAGCAGTTCTTC.

Written as DNA, the CDR3 is TGTGCCAGCAGCCTCATGACCGGCGGGTACGGCTCCTACGAGCAGTACTTC. Translating it yields CASSLMTGGYGSYEQYF. V and J are TRBV14 and TRBJ2-7; D might be TRBD2 (5 bases). CDR1 and CDR2 (germline): SGHDN, FVKESK. Deletions cut 4 bases from V and 0 bases from J, with 19 bases between. There are 17 residues in the CDR3. The full variable domain, with the rest looked up from reference TRBV14 and TRBJ2-7, is EAGVTQFPSHSVIEKGQTVTLRCDPISGHDNLYWYRRVMGKEIKFLLHFVKESKQDESGMPNNRFLAERTGGTYSTLKVQPAELEDSGVYFCASSLMTGGYGSYEQYFGPGTRLTVT.

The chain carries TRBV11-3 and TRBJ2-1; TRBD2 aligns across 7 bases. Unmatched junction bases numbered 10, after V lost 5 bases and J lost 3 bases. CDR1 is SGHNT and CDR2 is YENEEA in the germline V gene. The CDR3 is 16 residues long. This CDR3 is CASSRDRGVIYNEQFF. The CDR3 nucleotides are TGTGCCAGCAGCCGAGACCGGGGGGTTATCTACAATGAGCAGTTCTTC.

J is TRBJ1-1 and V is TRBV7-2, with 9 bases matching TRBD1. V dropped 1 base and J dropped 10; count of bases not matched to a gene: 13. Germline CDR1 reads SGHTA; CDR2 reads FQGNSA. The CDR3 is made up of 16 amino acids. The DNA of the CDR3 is TGTGCCAGCAGCTTAGTAGAGATGGGACAGGGTATGTCAGCTTTCTTT. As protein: CASSLVEMGQGMSAFF.

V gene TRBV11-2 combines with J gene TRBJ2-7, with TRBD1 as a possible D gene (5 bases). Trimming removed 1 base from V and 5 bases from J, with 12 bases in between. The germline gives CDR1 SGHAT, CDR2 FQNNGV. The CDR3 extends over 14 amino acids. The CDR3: CASSLVGRAHEQYF. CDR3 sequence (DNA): TGTGCCAGCAGCTTAGTGGGCAGGGCCCACGAGCAGTACTTC.

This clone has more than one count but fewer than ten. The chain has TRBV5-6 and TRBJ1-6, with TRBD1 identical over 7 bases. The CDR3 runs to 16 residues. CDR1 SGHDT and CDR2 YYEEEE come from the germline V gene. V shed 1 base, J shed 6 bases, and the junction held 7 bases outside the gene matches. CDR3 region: CASSLSFRQGNSPLHF. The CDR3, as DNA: TGTGCCAGCAGCTTGTCTTTTCGACAGGGTAATTCACCCCTCCACTTT.

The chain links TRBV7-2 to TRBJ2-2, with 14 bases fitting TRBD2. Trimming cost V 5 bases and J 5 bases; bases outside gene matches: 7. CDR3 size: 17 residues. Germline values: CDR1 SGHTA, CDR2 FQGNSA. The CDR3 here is CASSDPGLAGATGELFF. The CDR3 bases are TGTGCCAGCAGCGATCCGGGACTAGCGGGGGCTACCGGGGAGCTGTTTTTT.

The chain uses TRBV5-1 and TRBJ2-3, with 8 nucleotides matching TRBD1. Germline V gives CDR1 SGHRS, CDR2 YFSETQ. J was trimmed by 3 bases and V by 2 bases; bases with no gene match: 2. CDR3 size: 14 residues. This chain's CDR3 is CASSLDRGTDTQYF. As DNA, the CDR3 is TGCGCCAGCAGCTTAGACAGGGGAACAGATACGCAGTATTTT.